Described below is a single T cell receptor (beta chain) sequence and its context. Here immunoSEQ multiplex PCR was the method, and the copy in TCRdb shows in-frame clones only, minus some. The sample shows around 40,000 clones, under 80% of them seen only once. The data originate from a study of early stage breast cancer tumors. Between the trimmed V and J ends, which lost 2 bases and 2 bases, there was a span of 14 bases. In germline, CDR1 is MNHEY, CDR2 SMNVEV (reference sequence). The CDR3 covers 16 residues. J is TRBJ2-3 and V is TRBV27, with a tentative D call TRBD1 (5 bases). The TCR sequence derives from a person aged 55 to 75 with breast cancer. Sequenced input: blood. This CDR3 is CASSLGRGRTTDTQYF. In nucleotides, the CDR3 is TGTGCCAGCAGTTTAGGTAGGGGCCGTACCACAGATACGCAGTATTTT.